A single sample gave rise to the 26 T cell receptor beta chains below, sequenced in a study of T-cell reconstitution after alpha-beta-depleted transplantation in children. For TCRbeta, the library was prepared with unique molecular identifiers. TCRdb used MiXCR to reprocess the PCR reads, holding one entry per CDR3 protein. Of 250,000 to 350,000 distinct CDR3 sequences listed, 9.9% were seen once; the top ten hold 9.5% to 13%. Here the sequenced sample was PBMCs from the stem cell graft donor, taken from the stem cell graft. All receptors come from a human donor who donated a stem cell graft to a child with SCID.

This clonotype was observed a handful of times. This chain connects TRBV4-1 to TRBJ1-2, with a tentative D call TRBD1 (6 bases). The CDR3 length is 15 residues. CDR1 and CDR2 from the germline V gene are MGHRA and YSYEKL. V was pared by 0 bases and J by 4 bases, with 12 bases between. Written as DNA, the CDR3 is TGCGCCAGCAGCCAAGATAGGCAGGGGCGCTATGGCTACACCTTC. It specifies CASSQDRQGRYGYTF.

This rearrangement joins TRBV4-2 to TRBJ1-4, with D maybe TRBD1 (6 bases). CDR3 length: 14 residues. The V and J ends lost 0 bases and 5 bases respectively, with 7 bases between them. Looked up from germline, CDR1 is LGHNA and CDR2 is YNFKEQ. The CDR3 protein is CASSQDTGNEKLFF. In DNA, the CDR3 is TGTGCCAGCAGCCAAGATACAGGGAATGAAAAACTGTTTTTT.

The sample holds many counts of this clonotype. J is TRBJ1-2 and V is TRBV3-1, with a possible D match to TRBD1 (5 bases). The CDR3 contains 13 residues. Deletions cut 4 bases from V and 5 bases from J, with 11 bases between. CDR1 and CDR2 from the germline V gene are LGHDT and YNNKEL (reference sequence). The CDR3, as DNA: TGTGCCAGCAGCCTGGGACGGATTTATGGCTACACCTTC. Its protein product is CASSLGRIYGYTF.

The table lists this clonotype with many counts. J is TRBJ2-3 and V is TRBV3-1, with no clear D. There are 12 residues in the CDR3. The germline CDR1 and CDR2 sequences are LGHDT and YNNKEL (reference sequence). Trimming stripped 4 bases from V and 4 bases from J, with 6 bases between. The CDR3 DNA reads TGTGCCAGCAGCCCAGTGGCAGATACGCAGTATTTT. Translating it yields CASSPVADTQYF.

This clonotype was detected a few times. An end of the junction differs from the germline gene, which may be a read error. V and J are TRBV7-7 and TRBJ2-3; TRBD1 agrees at 11 bases. CDR3 length: 16 residues. CDR1 is SSHAT and CDR2 is FNYEAQ in the germline V gene (reference sequence). Written as DNA, the CDR3 is TGTGCTAGCAGCCACGGGACAGGGGGAATACTAGATACGCAGTATTTT. As protein: CASSHGTGGILDTQYF.

The gene calls are TRBV12-3 or TRBV12-4 and TRBJ1-5; D is undetermined. Deletions cut 3 bases from V and 4 bases from J, with 7 bases between. The CDR3 is 13 amino acids. CDR3 bases: TGTGCCAGCAGTTTCGAGGAAAATCAGCCCCAGCATTTT. Translation: CASSFEENQPQHF.

The chain uses TRBV3-1 and TRBJ2-3; D gene unclear. CDR1 LGHDT and CDR2 YNNKEL come from the germline V gene (reference sequence). CDR3 length equals 17 residues. Trimming shortened V by 1 base and J by 0 bases, and 14 bases separated the two germline ends. CDR3 amino acids: CASSQAPLEFSTDTQYF. For the CDR3, the DNA is TGTGCCAGCAGCCAAGCCCCCTTGGAGTTCAGCACAGATACGCAGTATTTT.

This clonotype came up a few times. CDR3 bases: TGTGCCAGCAGCACCTCATCGGCGGGGCCTTACAATGAGCAGTTCTTC. Protein: CASSTSSAGPYNEQFF. The chain has TRBV6-2 or TRBV6-3 and TRBJ2-1, with D maybe TRBD2 (6 bases). CDR3 length: 16 residues. V was cut by 6 bases and J by 4 bases, with 19 bases left in between. The germline V gene encodes CDR1 MNHEY and CDR2 SVGEGT.

This clonotype has ten or more counts. The chain couples TRBV10-3 to TRBJ2-1, with 9 bases lining up with TRBD2. J lost 7 bases, V lost 4 bases, and 5 bases had no gene match. Germline CDR1 is ENHRY and CDR2 is SYGVKD. CDR3 length: 14 amino acids. CDR3 nucleotides: TGTGCCATCAGTGTCCTAGCGGGGATTAATGAGCAGTTCTTC. This gives the protein CAISVLAGINEQFF.

The table lists this clonotype with a few counts. The rearrangement links TRBV5-1 to TRBJ2-3, with TRBD2 matching 11 bases. This CDR3 has 17 residues. CDR1 and CDR2 from the germline V gene are SGHRS and YFSETQ. V gave up 0 bases and J gave up 2 bases; unmatched junction bases: 5. CDR3 amino acids: CASSLGGLAEITDTQYF. The CDR3 nucleotides read TGCGCCAGCAGCTTGGGGGGACTAGCGGAAATCACAGATACGCAGTATTTT.

The J gene is TRBJ2-7, the V gene TRBV3-1, with D maybe TRBD2 (6 bases). V was shortened by 3 bases and J by 4 bases, with 13 bases between the two germline ends. Germline-derived CDR1 and CDR2 are LGHDT and YNNKEL (reference sequence). The CDR3 sequence is 14 residues long. The CDR3 DNA sequence: TGTGCCAGCAGCCAGGGAGGAGTGGGATACGAGCAGTACTTC. Translated: CASSQGGVGYEQYF.

This clonotype appeared a few times. The J gene is TRBJ2-3, the V gene TRBV12-3 or TRBV12-4, with 9 bases identical to TRBD2. J lost 1 base, V lost 6 bases, and 8 bases had no gene match. The CDR3 sequence is 16 residues long. This CDR3 reads CASRQIAGDRTDTQYF. For the CDR3, the DNA is TGTGCCAGCAGACAAATAGCGGGGGACCGCACAGATACGCAGTATTTT.

The V and J genes are TRBV10-3 and TRBJ2-3; D possibly corresponds to TRBD1 (5 bases). The CDR3 is 15 amino acids. The germline CDR1 and CDR2 sequences are ENHRY and SYGVKD. Trimming took off 7 bases at V and 1 base at J, with 15 bases between the two ends. CDR3 sequence: CAIIQDLSGTDTQYF. In nucleotides, the CDR3 is TGTGCCATCATACAGGACCTATCTGGCACAGATACGCAGTATTTT.

This clonotype was picked up a small number of times. The genes are TRBV6-5 and TRBJ1-1, with D possibly TRBD1 on 6 matching bases. Germline lookup yields CDR1 MNHEY and CDR2 SVGAGI. CDR3 length equals 15 residues. Trimming pared 4 bases from V and 4 bases from J, leaving 16 bases between. CDR3 loop: CASSSPQGSFTEAFF. The CDR3 bases are TGTGCCAGCAGTTCCCCTCAGGGGAGTTTCACTGAAGCTTTCTTT.

This clonotype was recorded at least ten times. The chain links TRBV5-1 to TRBJ2-7; TRBD1 matches at 11 bases. Looked up from germline, CDR1 is SGHRS and CDR2 is YFSETQ. V trimming: 4 bases; J trimming: 4 bases; junction bases outside the gene matches: 10. The CDR3 is made up of 16 amino acids. CDR3 amino acids: CASSMVPGQGVYEQYF. DNA for the CDR3: TGCGCCAGCAGCATGGTACCGGGACAGGGGGTTTACGAGCAGTACTTC.

The chain has TRBV11-1 and TRBJ1-2; 8 bases align to TRBD1. The CDR3 is 18 amino acids. V dropped 4 bases and J dropped 5; count of bases not matched to a gene: 18. Germline V gene data show CDR1 as SGHAT and CDR2 as FQDESV (reference sequence). The CDR3 DNA follows: TGTGCCAGCAGCTCCCGGAGGACGTACGGTCAGGGGGCTTATGGCTACACCTTC. This sequence encodes CASSSRRTYGQGAYGYTF.

This clonotype was observed many times. CDR3 in DNA: TGTGCCAGCCTGGAGTCTAGAAGTAAAGAGACCCAGTACTTC. It is translated as CASLESRSKETQYF. The chain combines TRBV5-5 with TRBJ2-5, with D unresolved. Germline V gene sequence: CDR1 SGHKS, CDR2 YYEKEE (reference sequence). This CDR3 comprises 14 residues. V shed 7 bases and J shed 3 bases, with 16 bases lying between them.

This clonotype has a count of ten or more. This chain links TRBV12-3 or TRBV12-4 with TRBJ2-3; 7 bases fit TRBD1. V lost 11 bases, J lost 0 bases, and 5 bases stayed unmatched. This CDR3 contains 13 residues. The CDR3 loop is CAGQASSTDTQYF. CDR3 in DNA: TGTGCCGGACAGGCTTCTAGCACAGATACGCAGTATTTT.

The sample holds a few counts of this clonotype. The chain couples TRBV2 to TRBJ2-3; TRBD1 might be the D (6 bases). CDR3 size: 15 residues. V gave up 6 bases and J gave up 0 bases, with 13 bases separating them. The germline V gene encodes CDR1 SNHLY and CDR2 FYNNEI. The CDR3 DNA is TGTGCCAGCAGCCCAGGACAGACGAGCACAGATACGCAGTATTTT. As protein: CASSPGQTSTDTQYF. Together with reference TRBV2 and TRBJ2-3, the CDR3 gives the full variable domain: EPEVTQTPSHQVTQMGQEVILRCVPISNHLYFYWYRQILGQKVEFLVSFYNNEISEKSEIFDDQFSVERPDGSNFTLKIRSTKLEDSAMYFCASSPGQTSTDTQYFGPGTRLTVL.

This clonotype was seen at least ten times. One end of the junction does not line up with germline, which may come from a read error. The gene calls are TRBV5-1 and TRBJ2-7; TRBD1 matches 8 bases. Per germline, CDR1 SGHRS and CDR2 YFSETQ. The CDR3 runs 14 residues. In DNA, the CDR3 is TGTGCCAGCAGTTCAACAGGGGGTTCCTACGAGCAGTACTTC. Its protein product is CASSSTGGSYEQYF. Full variable domain (missing parts from reference TRBV5-1 and TRBJ2-7): KAGVTQTPRYLIKTRGQQVTLSCSPISGHRSVSWYQQTPGQGLQFLFEYFSETQRNKGNFPGRFSGRQFSNSRSEMNVSTLELGDSALYLCASSSTGGSYEQYFGPGTRLTVT.

The rearrangement uses TRBV2 and TRBJ2-3, with D possibly matching TRBD2 (6 bases). The CDR3 is 13 residues long. CDR1 and CDR2 from the germline V gene are SNHLY and FYNNEI. V was pared by 2 bases and J by 5 bases, with 8 bases between. Here the CDR3 DNA reads TGTGCCAGCAGTGAAATCGGGAGAGATACGCAGTATTTT. Its translation: CASSEIGRDTQYF.

A word on this clonotype: A read error may produce the germline difference seen at one junction end. V is TRBV7-7 and J is TRBJ2-5; 7 bases agree with TRBD1. This CDR3 is 13 amino acids long. Germline assignment: CDR1 SSHAT and CDR2 FNYEAQ (reference sequence). CDR3 loop: CASSPTGRETQYF. The CDR3 nucleotides are TGTGCTAGCAGCCCGACAGGGCGAGAGACCCAGTACTTC.

At least ten counts were recorded for this clonotype. This chain links TRBV12-3 or TRBV12-4 with TRBJ1-1; D is unclear. There are 16 residues in the CDR3. The V and J ends lost 1 base and 4 bases respectively, with 16 bases between them. CDR3 nucleotide sequence: TGTGCCAGCAGTTTAGGTCAAAACCGGGGTGGCACTGAAGCTTTCTTT. It encodes CASSLGQNRGGTEAFF.

In this sample, this clonotype turned up many times. The rearrangement links TRBV20-1 to TRBJ2-1; TRBD2 agrees at 12 bases. The CDR3 runs 15 residues. Trimming removed 6 bases from V and 4 bases from J; junction bases left unmatched: 7. Germline CDR1 is DFQATT and CDR2 is SNEGSKA (reference sequence). Here the CDR3 reads CSAITTSGGYNEQFF. Written as DNA, the CDR3 is TGCAGTGCGATAACGACTAGCGGGGGATACAATGAGCAGTTCTTC.

The sample holds a few counts of this clonotype. The V and J genes are TRBV5-1 and TRBJ2-5; TRBD1 matches 8 bases. From germline, CDR1 is SGHRS and CDR2 YFSETQ. V lost 4 bases and J lost 2; bases outside the gene matches: 10. The CDR3 runs 16 residues. CDR3 residues: CASSPSGGTGQETQYF. In nucleotides, the CDR3 is TGCGCCAGCAGCCCCTCAGGTGGGACAGGACAAGAGACCCAGTACTTC. Drawing the rest from reference TRBV5-1 and TRBJ2-5, the complete variable domain is KAGVTQTPRYLIKTRGQQVTLSCSPISGHRSVSWYQQTPGQGLQFLFEYFSETQRNKGNFPGRFSGRQFSNSRSEMNVSTLELGDSALYLCASSPSGGTGQETQYFGPGTRLLVL.

The rearrangement uses TRBV2 and TRBJ1-5; no clear D gene. This CDR3 is 15 amino acids long. V was trimmed by 0 bases and J by 4 bases, leaving 10 bases between them. In germline, CDR1 is SNHLY, CDR2 FYNNEI. The DNA for the CDR3 is TGTGCCAGCAGTGAAGCGTTTACGGGAAATCAGCCCCAGCATTTT. Protein: CASSEAFTGNQPQHF.